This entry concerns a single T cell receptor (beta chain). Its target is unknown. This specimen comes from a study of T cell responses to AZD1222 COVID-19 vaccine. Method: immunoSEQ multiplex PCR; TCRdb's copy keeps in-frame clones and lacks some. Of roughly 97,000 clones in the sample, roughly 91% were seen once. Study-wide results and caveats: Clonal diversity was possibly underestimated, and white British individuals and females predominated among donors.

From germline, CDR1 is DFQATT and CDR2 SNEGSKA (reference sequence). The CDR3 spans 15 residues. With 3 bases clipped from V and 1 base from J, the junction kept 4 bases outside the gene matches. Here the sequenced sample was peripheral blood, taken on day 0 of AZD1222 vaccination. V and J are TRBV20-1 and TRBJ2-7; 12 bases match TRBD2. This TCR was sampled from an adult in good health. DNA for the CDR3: TGCAGTGCTAGTGCACTAGCGGGAGGTTCCTACGAGCAGTACTTC. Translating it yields CSASALAGGSYEQYF.